The 9 T cell receptor beta chains presented below share a single source sample, sequenced in a study of blood T cells in healthy people across ages. A second PCR, run for roughly 7 to 12 cycles, used a sample-barcoded 5' primer plus a J-beta primer mix. TCRdb independently ran MiXCR on the 5' RACE reads; one entry per CDR3 protein. The table shows around 800,000 distinct CDR3 sequences, with roughly 25% occurring only once. These sequences were also reported in another study, on T cells of mothers and their children.

Sequencing was carried out using blood. Source of these receptors: a boy younger than 18 in good health.

The genes are TRBV7-9 and TRBJ2-5, with D perhaps TRBD2 (6 bases). Trimming left V 1 base short and J 0 bases short, with 12 bases between. CDR3 length equals 16 residues. CDR1 SEHNR and CDR2 FQNEAQ come from the germline V gene (reference sequence). The CDR3 nucleotides are TGTGCCAGCAGCTTAGTAGGCCGGGACTACCAAGAGACCCAGTACTTC. It translates to CASSLVGRDYQETQYF.

This clonotype was seen only a few times. The junction departs from the called germline gene at one end, perhaps through a read error. The chain couples TRBV9 to TRBJ1-4; D is ambiguous. This CDR3 contains 15 residues. Germline V CDR1 and CDR2: SGDLS, YYNGEE. The CDR3 sequence is CASSASGNFNEELFF. The CDR3 nucleotides read TGTGCCAGCAGCGCTTCGGGGAATTTCAATGAAGAACTGTTTTTT. Full variable domain (rest looked up from reference TRBV9 and TRBJ1-4): DSGVTQTPKHLITATGQRVTLRCSPRSGDLSVYWYQQSLDQGLQFLIQYYNGEERAKGNILERFSAQQFPDLHSELNLSSLELGDSALYFCASSASGNFNEELFFGSGTQLSVL.

The J gene is TRBJ1-3, the V gene TRBV6-5; D remains unclear. CDR1 and CDR2 (germline): MNHEY, SVGAGI. The V and J ends lost 6 bases and 0 bases respectively, with 12 bases between them. CDR3 length equals 15 residues. Here the CDR3 DNA reads TGTGCCAGCAGATCAAACGTGGGCTCTGGAAACACCATATATTTT. The encoded protein is CASRSNVGSGNTIYF.

This clonotype was observed a few times. The chain employs TRBV12-3 or TRBV12-4 and TRBJ2-1; D not resolved. This CDR3 comprises 17 residues. V lost 5 bases and J 0 bases, leaving 17 bases between the germline ends. The CDR3 sequence is CASSLSCWSSSYNEQFF. For the CDR3, the DNA is TGTGCCAGCAGTCTGTCATGTTGGTCTAGCTCCTACAATGAGCAGTTCTTC.

The chain has TRBV5-1 and TRBJ2-1, with TRBD2 matching over 9 bases. V lost 0 bases and J lost 5; bases outside the gene matches: 6. CDR1 is SGHRS, CDR2 YFSETQ, per germline. There are 16 residues in the CDR3. The CDR3 region has the DNA TGCGCCAGCAGCTTGGCCCGCCTAGCGGGGCACAATGAGCAGTTCTTC. It is translated as CASSLARLAGHNEQFF.

V is TRBV20-1 and J is TRBJ2-1; 11 nucleotides match TRBD2. V was pared by 0 bases and J by 0 bases, with 10 bases of the junction left unmatched. This CDR3 contains 19 residues. Germline CDR1 is DFQATT and CDR2 is SNEGSKA (reference sequence). CDR3 sequence (DNA): TGCAGTGCTAGAGATAGAGCTAGCGGGAGGCAGAGCTCCTACAATGAGCAGTTCTTC. This encodes CSARDRASGRQSSYNEQFF.

This clonotype was picked up a small number of times. The chain combines TRBV29-1 with TRBJ2-5; D is ambiguous. The germline CDR1 and CDR2 sequences are SQVTM and ANQGSEA. Between the trimmed V and J ends, which lost 7 bases and 11 bases, there was a span of 17 bases. The CDR3 consists of 11 residues. The chain's CDR3 is CSARAGIEQYF. The DNA for the CDR3 is TGCAGCGCCCGAGCAGGAATAGAGCAGTACTTC.

In its sample, this clonotype was seen a few times. The chain joins TRBV3-1 to TRBJ1-6; 9 bases fit TRBD1. This CDR3 spans 14 amino acids. V shed 4 bases, J shed 9 bases, and the junction held 4 bases outside the gene matches. Germline V gene data show CDR1 as LGHDT and CDR2 as YNNKEL (reference sequence). Written as DNA, the CDR3 is TGTGCCAGCAGCCCCCGGGACAGGGCTTCACCCCTCCACTTT. Its protein is CASSPRDRASPLHF.

The chain combines TRBV9 with TRBJ2-5, with a tentative D call TRBD2 (6 bases). CDR1 SGDLS and CDR2 YYNGEE come from the germline V gene. Trimming took off 4 bases at V and 4 bases at J, with 17 bases between the two ends. CDR3 length: 15 residues. The CDR3 here is CASSPLGGRGETQYF. CDR3 in DNA: TGTGCCAGCAGCCCCCTCGGGGGTAGAGGAGAGACCCAGTACTTC. Variable domain in full (rest from reference TRBV9 and TRBJ2-5): DSGVTQTPKHLITATGQRVTLRCSPRSGDLSVYWYQQSLDQGLQFLIQYYNGEERAKGNILERFSAQQFPDLHSELNLSSLELGDSALYFCASSPLGGRGETQYFGPGTRLLVL.